This T cell receptor (beta chain) is from a study of T cell responses to AZD1222 COVID-19 vaccine. Findings of the study overall: Repertoire sampling was restricted to post-peak T cell response timepoints. Donors were mostly white British, more females; clonal diversity possibly underestimated.

Trimming left V 1 base short and J 0 bases short, with 9 bases between. The germline gives CDR1 SGHTA, CDR2 FQGTGA. There are 15 residues in the CDR3. For this clone: Its antigen is as yet unknown.

TCRdb's copy holds only in-frame clones and misses some; the assay was immunoSEQ multiplex PCR. The sample shows 75,000 to 100,000 clones, 80% to 95% of them seen only once. Second-dose recipients at about 4 or about 12 weeks were treated as one pooled group. The chain recombines TRBV7-3 with TRBJ1-2, with D uncertain. This receptor was obtained from an adult who received the AZD1222 COVID-19 vaccine. The sample was peripheral blood, taken 28 days after the second AZD1222 dose. The CDR3 bases are TGTGCCAGCAGCTTAAGGTCCTTTGCTAACTATGGCTACACCTTC. Translated, it gives CASSLRSFANYGYTF.